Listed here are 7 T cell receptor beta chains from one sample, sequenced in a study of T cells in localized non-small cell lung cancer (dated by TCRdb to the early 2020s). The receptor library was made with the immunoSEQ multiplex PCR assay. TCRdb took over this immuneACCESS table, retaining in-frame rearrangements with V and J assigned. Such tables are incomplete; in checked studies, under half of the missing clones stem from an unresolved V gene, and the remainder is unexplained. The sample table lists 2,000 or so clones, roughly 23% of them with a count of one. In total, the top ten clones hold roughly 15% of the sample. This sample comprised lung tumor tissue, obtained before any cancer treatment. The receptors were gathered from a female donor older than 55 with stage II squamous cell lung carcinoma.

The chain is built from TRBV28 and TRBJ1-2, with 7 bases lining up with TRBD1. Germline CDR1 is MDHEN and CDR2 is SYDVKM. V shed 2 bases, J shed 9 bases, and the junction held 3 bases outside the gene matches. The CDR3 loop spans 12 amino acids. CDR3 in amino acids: CASSLEGASYTF. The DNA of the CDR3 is TGTGCCAGCAGTTTAGAGGGGGCTAGCTACACCTTC.

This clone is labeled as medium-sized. The CDR3 protein is CASSPEGGNIQYF. The DNA of the CDR3 is TGTGCCAGCAGCCCTGAGGGGGGAAACATTCAGTACTTC. V gene TRBV7-2 combines with J gene TRBJ2-4; D tentatively reads TRBD1 or TRBD2 (6 bases each). The CDR3 contains 13 residues. The V and J ends lost 5 bases and 6 bases respectively, with 11 bases between them. The germline V gene has CDR1 SGHTA and CDR2 FQGNSA.

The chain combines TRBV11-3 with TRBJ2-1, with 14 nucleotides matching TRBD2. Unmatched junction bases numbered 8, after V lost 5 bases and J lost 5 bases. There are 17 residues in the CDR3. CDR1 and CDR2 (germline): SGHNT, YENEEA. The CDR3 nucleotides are TGTGCCAGCAGCCCAGGGACTAGCGGGGGTCCCCACAATGAGCAGTTCTTC. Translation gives CASSPGTSGGPHNEQFF.

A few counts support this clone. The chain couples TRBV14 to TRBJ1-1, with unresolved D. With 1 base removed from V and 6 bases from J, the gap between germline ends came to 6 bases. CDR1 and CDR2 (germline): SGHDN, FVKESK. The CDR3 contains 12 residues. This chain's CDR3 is CASSQVGPEAFF. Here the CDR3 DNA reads TGTGCCAGCAGCCAAGTCGGCCCTGAAGCTTTCTTT.

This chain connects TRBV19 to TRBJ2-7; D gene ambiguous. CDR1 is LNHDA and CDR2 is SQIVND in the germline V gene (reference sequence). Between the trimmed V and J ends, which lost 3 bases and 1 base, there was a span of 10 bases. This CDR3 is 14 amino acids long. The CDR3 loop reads CASSIPGRSYEQYF. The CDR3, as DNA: TGTGCCAGTAGTATCCCCGGTCGATCCTACGAGCAGTACTTC.

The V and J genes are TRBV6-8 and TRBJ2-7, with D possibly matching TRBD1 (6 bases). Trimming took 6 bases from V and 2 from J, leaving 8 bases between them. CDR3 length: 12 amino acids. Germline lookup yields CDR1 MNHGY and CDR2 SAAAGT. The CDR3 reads CASSGQTYEQYF. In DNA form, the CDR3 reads TGTGCCAGCAGCGGACAGACCTACGAGCAGTACTTC.

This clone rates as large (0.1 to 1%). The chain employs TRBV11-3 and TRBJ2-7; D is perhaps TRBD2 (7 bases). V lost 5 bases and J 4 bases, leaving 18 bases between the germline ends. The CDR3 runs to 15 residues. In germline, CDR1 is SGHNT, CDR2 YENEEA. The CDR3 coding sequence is TGTGCCAGCAGCCTCGCGGGGGCAATGGGGTACGAGCAGTACTTC. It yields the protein CASSLAGAMGYEQYF. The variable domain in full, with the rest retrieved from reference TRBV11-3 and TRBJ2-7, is EAGVVQSPRYKIIEKKQPVAFWCNPISGHNTLYWYLQNLGQGPELLIRYENEEAVDDSQLPKDRFSAERLKGVDSTLKIQPAELGDSAVYLCASSLAGAMGYEQYFGPGTRLTVT.